These 28 T cell receptor beta chains came from one sample sequenced in a study of glioma-infiltrating T cells. Using RNA template, CDR3s of TCR alpha and beta were amplified with iRepertoire arm-PCR. TCRdb called the multiplex PCR reads again in MiXCR, with one record for every CDR3 protein. The profile covers 90,000 or so distinct CDR3 sequences, with around 42% appearing a single time and more than 30% taken by the ten largest. Material for sequencing was glioma tissue, nonneoplastic brain tissue, or PBMCs (not recorded which). The receptors come from a human donor with low-grade glioma or glioblastoma, undergoing nonglioma brain surgery, or in good health (not recorded which).

The CDR3: CASSSDRASYEQYF. Here the CDR3 DNA reads TGCGCCAGCAGCTCGGACAGGGCATCCTACGAGCAGTACTTC. The chain employs TRBV5-1 and TRBJ2-7; 8 bases match TRBD1. With V trimmed by 3 bases and J by 1 base, 3 bases remained unmatched. Germline V gene data show CDR1 as SGHRS and CDR2 as YFSETQ. CDR3 length equals 14 residues. Together with reference TRBV5-1 and TRBJ2-7, the CDR3 gives the full variable domain: KAGVTQTPRYLIKTRGQQVTLSCSPISGHRSVSWYQQTPGQGLQFLFEYFSETQRNKGNFPGRFSGRQFSNSRSEMNVSTLELGDSALYLCASSSDRASYEQYFGPGTRLTVT.

Concerning this clonotype: One end of the junction does not line up with germline, which may come from a read error. The chain is built from TRBV11-2 and TRBJ2-7; 9 bases are shared with TRBD2. Per the germline V gene, CDR1 is SGHAT and CDR2 is FQNNGV. The CDR3 has 15 residues. The CDR3 here is CASSSQTTSGYEQCF. Written as DNA, the CDR3 is TGCGCCAGCAGCTCCCAGACGACTAGCGGCTACGAGCAGTGCTTC. Supplemented by reference TRBV11-2 and TRBJ2-7, the full variable domain reads EAGVAQSPRYKIIEKRQSVAFWCNPISGHATLYWYQQILGQGPKLLIQFQNNGVVDDSQLPKDRFSAERLKGVDSTLKIQPAKLEDSAVYLCASSSQTTSGYEQCFGPGTRLTVT.

The rearrangement joins TRBV20-1 to TRBJ2-7, with TRBD1 identical over 9 bases. Germline V lookup: CDR1 DFQATT, CDR2 SNEGSKA (reference sequence). There are 14 residues in the CDR3. V lost 3 bases, J lost 5 bases, and 8 bases stayed unmatched. Written as DNA, the CDR3 is TGCAGTGCTAGGGATAAGGGACAGGGCCACGAGCAGTACTTC. This gives the protein CSARDKGQGHEQYF.

As for this clonotype: The germline gene is not matched at one end of the junction; a read error may be the cause. This chain connects TRBV12-3 or TRBV12-4 to TRBJ2-1, with 8 bases aligning to TRBD1. The CDR3 is 14 amino acids. CDR3 in DNA: TGTGCAAGCAGAGTAGGACAGGGAGACAATGAGCAGTTCTTC. Protein: CASRVGQGDNEQFF.

Many counts were recorded for this clonotype. V gene TRBV12-3 or TRBV12-4 combines with J gene TRBJ2-3, with a tentative D call TRBD2 (6 bases). This CDR3 contains 13 residues. The V end lost 6 bases, the J end lost 4 bases, and 11 bases lay between the germline ends. CDR3 sequence reads: CASSPSGSDTQYF. The CDR3 DNA is TGTGCCAGCAGCCCCAGCGGGTCAGATACGCAGTATTTT.

This clonotype was observed many times. This chain uses TRBV4-1 with TRBJ2-1, with 11 bases matching TRBD2. Trimming cost V 3 bases and J 5 bases; bases outside gene matches: 6. CDR3 length: 16 amino acids. Germline V gene sequence: CDR1 MGHRA, CDR2 YSYEKL. This CDR3 reads CASSQTLAGGHNEQFF. The CDR3 nucleotides are TGCGCCAGCAGCCAGACCCTAGCGGGGGGTCACAATGAGCAGTTCTTC.

For this clonotype: A read error may account for a junction end that differs from germline. The chain couples TRBV3-1 to TRBJ1-2, with D perhaps matching TRBD1 (5 bases). This CDR3 spans 12 amino acids. The germline gives CDR1 LGHDT, CDR2 YNNKEL (reference sequence). The CDR3 sequence: CARSHGDYDYTF. CDR3 coding DNA: TGTGCCAGAAGCCATGGGGACTATGACTACACCTTC.

This clonotype was seen many times. The V and J genes are TRBV4-1 and TRBJ1-1, with TRBD1 matching over 7 bases. This CDR3 is 13 amino acids long. V lost 3 bases, J lost 5 bases, and 3 bases stayed unmatched. Germline-derived CDR1 and CDR2 are MGHRA and YSYEKL. The CDR3 DNA is TGCGCCAGCAGCCAGTCAGGGGGAACTGAAGCTTTCTTT. It specifies CASSQSGGTEAFF.

This clonotype has at least ten counts. The chain links TRBV7-6 to TRBJ2-7; tentatively, D is TRBD2 (5 bases). Trimming removed 1 base at V and 2 bases at J, with 21 bases between. The CDR3 covers 18 residues. CDR1 and CDR2 (germline): SGHVS, FNYEAQ. The CDR3 reads CASSLVSRSGLQPYEQYF. CDR3 in DNA: TGTGCCAGCAGCTTAGTTAGTCGGTCCGGACTCCAACCCTACGAGCAGTACTTC.

As concerns this clonotype: Possible read error: a much larger clone is one base away. J is TRBJ2-7 and V is TRBV29-1, with D possibly matching TRBD1 (6 bases). Looked up from germline, CDR1 is SQVTM and CDR2 is ANQGSEA. V gave up 8 bases and J gave up 6 bases, with 23 bases separating them. The CDR3 covers 14 residues. The CDR3 region is CSIQDLQGFGEQYF. The CDR3 nucleotides are TGCAGCATTCAAGACCTGCAGGGGTTTGGCGAGCAGTACTTC.

This clonotype was counted many times. The rearrangement joins TRBV20-1 to TRBJ1-6; D unresolved. The CDR3 extends over 16 amino acids. Trimming shortened V by 0 bases and J by 0 bases, and 9 bases separated the two germline ends. From germline, CDR1 is DFQATT and CDR2 SNEGSKA (reference sequence). CDR3 loop: CSARDSSSSYNSPLHF. In nucleotides, the CDR3 is TGCAGTGCTAGAGATTCCTCTAGCTCCTATAATTCACCCCTCCACTTT.

This clonotype was observed at least ten times. V and J are TRBV6-2 or TRBV6-3 and TRBJ1-1; no clear D. Germline V gene sequence: CDR1 MNHEY, CDR2 SVGEGT. V was clipped by 6 bases and J by 1 base, with 21 bases between them. CDR3 length equals 17 residues. The DNA of the CDR3 is TGTGCCAGCAGCCTCATAGCACTGGCGGAAGGGAACACTGAAGCTTTCTTT. This sequence encodes CASSLIALAEGNTEAFF.

The chain recombines TRBV5-1 with TRBJ1-1; maybe TRBD1 (5 bases). Deletions cut 3 bases from V and 6 bases from J, with 18 bases between. Germline V lookup: CDR1 SGHRS, CDR2 YFSETQ. This CDR3 spans 15 amino acids. The CDR3 region is CASSSIRGGVPEAFF. The DNA of the CDR3 is TGCGCCAGCAGCTCAATCCGGGGGGGGGTCCCTGAAGCTTTCTTT.

Concerning this clonotype: This may stem from a read error, because a much larger clone lies one nucleotide away. The chain links TRBV18 to TRBJ2-7, with D uncertain. V dropped 2 bases and J dropped 2 bases, with 13 bases sitting between them. CDR1 and CDR2 from the germline V gene are KGHSH and LQKENI. This CDR3 has 15 residues. CDR3 sequence (DNA): TGTGCCAGCTCACCAGGAATCCAGAGGCCCTACGAGCAGTACTTC. Translated, it gives CASSPGIQRPYEQYF.

In the case of this clonotype: This is likely a read error, given that the CDR3 carries no conserved phenylalanine or tryptophan at its end. The DNA is left out, because the CDR3 cannot be placed on it with certainty; the CDR3 is given as TCRdb lists it. The CDR3 protein is CASSEAHGTYGYIS. The V and J genes are TRBV6-1 and TRBJ1-2. Per germline, CDR1 MNHNS and CDR2 SASEGT. The CDR3 totals 14 residues, both ends included.

This clonotype has ten or more counts. CDR3 in amino acids: CSASHMRSYGYTF. The CDR3 coding sequence is TGCAGTGCTAGCCACATGCGGAGCTATGGCTACACCTTC. The chain employs TRBV20-1 and TRBJ1-2; D is uncertain. Trimming took 3 bases from V and 4 from J, leaving 12 bases between them. Germline CDR1 and CDR2: DFQATT and SNEGSKA (reference sequence). The CDR3 is made up of 13 amino acids.

This clonotype was counted ten times or more. The genes are TRBV2 and TRBJ2-7, with TRBD2 as a possible D gene (6 bases). Deletions cut 6 bases from V and 6 bases from J, with 18 bases between. Germline V gene data show CDR1 as SNHLY and CDR2 as FYNNEI. The CDR3 covers 14 residues. CDR3 DNA: TGTGCCAGCAGCAAGACGGGACTGGGCATCGAGCAGTACTTC. Its protein product is CASSKTGLGIEQYF.

This clonotype was observed at least ten times. The chain recombines TRBV9 with TRBJ2-1; 9 nucleotides match TRBD1. The junction had 7 bases not matched to a gene; V was cut back by 0 bases and J by 6 bases. Germline CDR1 and CDR2: SGDLS and YYNGEE. The CDR3 is 16 amino acids. CDR3 loop: CASSVVGDRAFNEQFF. For the CDR3, the DNA is TGTGCCAGCAGCGTAGTTGGGGACAGGGCCTTCAATGAGCAGTTCTTC.

This clonotype was detected many times. The genes are TRBV7-3 and TRBJ2-5; no definite D call. V lost 2 bases and J lost 5, with 9 bases in between. CDR1 is SGHTA, CDR2 FQGTGA, per germline. This CDR3 has 13 residues. The CDR3 loop is CASSLYFGETQYF. In nucleotides, the CDR3 is TGTGCCAGCAGCTTATACTTCGGGGAGACCCAGTACTTC.

This clonotype was picked up one time. A much larger clone lies one base from this, so it may be a read error. The rearrangement links TRBV4-1 to TRBJ2-7; 7 positions agree with TRBD2. The CDR3 runs to 15 residues. The V gene's germline CDR1 is MGHRA and CDR2 YSYEKL. CDR3 loop: CASIQDPTSTRPANF. DNA for the CDR3: TGCGCCAGCATCCAAGATCCGACTAGCACCAGGCCGGCGAACTTC.

The chain carries TRBV20-1 and TRBJ2-3; TRBD1 matches at 7 bases. CDR1 and CDR2 (germline): DFQATT, SNEGSKA (reference sequence). This CDR3 has 15 residues. Trimming cost V 2 bases and J 11 bases; bases outside gene matches: 16. The CDR3 region has the DNA TGCAGTGCTAGAAACTACCGGGACAGTTACTACGAGCAGTATTTT. Amino acid sequence: CSARNYRDSYYEQYF.

In regard to this clonotype: The junction does not match germline at one end; this may be a read error. The chain employs TRBV4-1 and TRBJ2-3, with 10 bases lining up with TRBD2. CDR1 and CDR2 from the germline V gene are MGHRA and YSYEKL. The length of the CDR3 is 16 residues. CDR3 nucleotide sequence: TGCGCCAGCATCCAAGATCGACCTAGCGGGAGAGATACGCAGTATTTT. This gives the protein CASIQDRPSGRDTQYF.

V is TRBV3-1 and J is TRBJ2-1; 11 bases map to TRBD2. Trimming removed 4 bases from V and 13 bases from J; junction bases left unmatched: 15. There are 16 residues in the CDR3. Germline loops: CDR1 LGHDT, CDR2 YNNKEL (reference sequence). The CDR3 DNA reads TGTGCCAGCAGCCTACTTAGCGGGGGGGCCGGGATTGAACAGTTCTTC. Translation: CASSLLSGGAGIEQFF.

In its sample, this clonotype was seen many times. This chain joins TRBV28 and TRBJ1-6; a possible D gene is TRBD1 (6 bases). In germline, CDR1 is MDHEN, CDR2 SYDVKM. The CDR3 runs 17 residues. V lost 3 bases and J lost 3, with 15 bases in between. This CDR3 reads CASSFLQGPGYNSPLHF. In DNA form, the CDR3 reads TGTGCCAGCAGTTTTTTACAGGGCCCCGGCTATAATTCACCCCTCCACTTT.

About this clonotype: At one boundary the junction diverges from the germline segment, which might be a read error. Here the CDR3 reads CSSSHRGGYNEQYF. In DNA form, the CDR3 reads TGCTCCAGCAGCCACAGGGGAGGATACAACGAGCAGTACTTC. The J gene is TRBJ2-1, the V gene TRBV4-1, with a possible D match to TRBD1 (7 bases). The J call may be faulty, since TRBJ2-7 better matches the DNA end. This CDR3 spans 14 amino acids. Germline assignment: CDR1 MGHRA and CDR2 YSYEKL.

This clonotype was recorded many times. The J gene is TRBJ1-5, the V gene TRBV19; TRBD1 agrees at 7 bases. V lost 4 bases to trimming and J lost 2 bases; unmatched junction nucleotides: 5. The CDR3 is 15 residues long. In germline, CDR1 is LNHDA, CDR2 SQIVND (reference sequence). CDR3 coding DNA: TGTGCCAGTAGTACCGACAGGGAGGGCAATCAGCCCCAGCATTTT. It encodes CASSTDREGNQPQHF.

V and J are TRBV5-1 and TRBJ2-7; 16 nucleotides match TRBD2. Germline loops: CDR1 SGHRS, CDR2 YFSETQ. The CDR3 has 18 residues. V was clipped by 2 bases and J by 2 bases; unmatched bases: 7. This chain's CDR3 is CASSFAGTSGGAPYEQYF. The CDR3 region has the DNA TGCGCCAGCAGCTTTGCCGGGACTAGCGGGGGGGCCCCCTACGAGCAGTACTTC.

Details on this clonotype: A much larger clonotype is one base distant, so this may be a read error. V is TRBV6-1 and J is TRBJ1-2; 10 bases map to TRBD1. CDR1 is MNHNS and CDR2 is SASEGT in the germline V gene. With 6 bases clipped from V and 8 bases from J, the junction kept 15 bases outside the gene matches. This CDR3 region has 16 residues. Here the CDR3 DNA reads TGTGCCAGCAGCTCGCTAACCGGGACAGGGGTAGAGGGCTACACCTTC. Its translation is CASSSLTGTGVEGYTF.